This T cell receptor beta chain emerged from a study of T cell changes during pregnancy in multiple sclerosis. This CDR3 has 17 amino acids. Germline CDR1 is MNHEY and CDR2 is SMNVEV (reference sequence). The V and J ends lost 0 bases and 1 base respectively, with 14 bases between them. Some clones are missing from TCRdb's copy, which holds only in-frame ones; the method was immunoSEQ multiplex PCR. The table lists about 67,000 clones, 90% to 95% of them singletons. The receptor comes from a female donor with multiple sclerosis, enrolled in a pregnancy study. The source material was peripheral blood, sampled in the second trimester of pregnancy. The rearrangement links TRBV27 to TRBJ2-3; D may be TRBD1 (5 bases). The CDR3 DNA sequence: TGTGCCAGCAGTTTATCGGGGCAGTCCCCTCGCACAGATACGCAGTATTTT. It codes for CASSLSGQSPRTDTQYF.